This T cell receptor beta chain was found in a study of post-analysis software for immune sequencing data. Study background: The disease courses spanned relapsing-remitting, secondary progressive and progressive-relapsing forms of multiple sclerosis.

Study-level findings and limits: The authors found that F measure strongly co-clustered same-batch samples. Five TRBV segments were more frequent in patients than controls; TRBV5-6, TRBV5-1 and TRBV20-1 belonged to this group. Multiple sclerosis patients showed significantly lower normalized Chao1 diversity than controls did.

Carried by the TCR beta cDNA libraries were unique molecular identifiers. The source material, roughly 0.9 to 10 million T cells, gave rise to about 490,000 cDNA molecules. TCRdb reprocessed the PCR reads with MiXCR, giving one entry per CDR3 protein. The sample consists of 350,000 to 500,000 distinct CDR3 sequences, approximately 39% of them appearing once. From germline, CDR1 is MNHEY and CDR2 SMNVEV (reference sequence). V was trimmed by 5 bases and J by 3 bases, leaving 22 bases between them. The CDR3 has 17 residues. This clonotype was detected a few times. Its antigen is undetermined. Sequencing was carried out using blood. This sequence originates from a girl aged 2-10 years with multiple sclerosis. The J gene is TRBJ1-2, the V gene TRBV27; D is perhaps TRBD1 (5 bases). The CDR3 spells CASSISAQGVGHYGYTF. The CDR3 DNA is TGTGCCAGCAGTATCAGCGCGCAGGGTGTCGGGCACTATGGCTACACCTTC.